Shown below are 31 T cell receptor beta chains from a single sample sequenced in a study of cytomegalovirus exposure and HLA in healthy donors. The study ran its PCR with 60 Vbeta and 13 Jbeta primers. Profiling relied on immunoSEQ multiplex PCR, and the TCRdb table lists in-frame clones only, not all of them. The sample holds approximately 160,000 clones; roughly 80% are singletons and the top ten take under 7.5%. The material sequenced was PBMCs. All receptors come from a man aged 30 to 45 in good health and CMV-seropositive.

DNA of the CDR3: TGTGCCAGCAGTTACTCGACAGGGGCAGATACGCAGTATTTT. Translated: CASSYSTGADTQYF. This rearrangement joins TRBV6-5 to TRBJ2-3; TRBD1 aligns across 8 bases. In germline, CDR1 is MNHEY, CDR2 SVGAGI. J lost 4 bases, V lost 0 bases, and 0 bases had no gene match. This CDR3 contains 14 residues.

This clone was detected a few times. The rearrangement joins TRBV25-1 to TRBJ2-3; D gene uncertain. The CDR3 is 14 amino acids. Between the trimmed V and J ends, which lost 6 bases and 2 bases, there was a span of 12 bases. Germline V gene lookup returns CDR1 MGHDK and CDR2 SYGVNS. For the CDR3, the DNA is TGTGCCAGCAGGTCCCAAGAGCTCACAGATACGCAGTATTTT. Protein sequence: CASRSQELTDTQYF. Supplemented by reference TRBV25-1 and TRBJ2-3, the full variable domain reads EADIYQTPRYLVIGTGKKITLECSQTMGHDKMYWYQQDPGMELHLIHYSYGVNSTEKGDLSSESTVSRIRTEHFPLTLESARPSHTSQYLCASRSQELTDTQYFGPGTRLTVL.

The rearrangement uses TRBV6-5 and TRBJ1-2; D not resolved. V was shortened by 6 bases and J by 4 bases, with 15 bases between the two germline ends. The CDR3 sequence is 14 residues long. Germline V lookup: CDR1 MNHEY, CDR2 SVGAGI. The CDR3 loop reads CASRDYGLVYGYTF. As DNA, the CDR3 is TGTGCCAGCAGAGACTACGGACTGGTCTATGGCTACACCTTC.

The rearrangement uses TRBV19 and TRBJ1-5, with D perhaps TRBD1 (5 bases). This CDR3 has 14 amino acids. Between the trimmed V and J ends, which lost 1 base and 7 bases, there was a span of 11 bases. Germline lookup yields CDR1 LNHDA and CDR2 SQIVND (reference sequence). CDR3 sequence: CASSIGRGGQPQHF. CDR3 bases: TGTGCCAGTAGTATAGGGAGGGGTGGGCAGCCCCAGCATTTT. The whole variable domain, filled in from reference TRBV19 and TRBJ1-5, reads DGGITQSPKYLFRKEGQNVTLSCEQNLNHDAMYWYRQDPGQGLRLIYYSQIVNDFQKGDIAEGYSVSREKKESFPLTVTSAQKNPTAFYLCASSIGRGGQPQHFGDGTRLSIL.

The rearrangement links TRBV10-1 to TRBJ2-7; D is perhaps TRBD2 (6 bases). The V gene lost 7 bases and the J gene lost 13 bases, with 8 bases spanning the gap. The CDR3 loop spans 8 amino acids. Germline-derived CDR1 and CDR2 are WNHNN and SYGVQD (reference sequence). Here the CDR3 DNA reads TGCGCCAGCATGGGACTTTACTTC. Translating it yields CASMGLYF.

This chain links TRBV7-8 with TRBJ1-6; D unclear. CDR1 and CDR2 (germline): SGHVS, FQNEAQ. Trimming stripped 5 bases from V and 2 bases from J, with 10 bases between. The length of the CDR3 is 15 residues. The CDR3 DNA reads TGTGCCAGCAGCCTCACAGCAGCCTATAATTCACCCCTCCACTTT. This sequence encodes CASSLTAAYNSPLHF. The variable domain in full, with the rest retrieved from reference TRBV7-8 and TRBJ1-6, is GAGVSQSPRYKVAKRGQDVALRCDPISGHVSLFWYQQALGQGPEFLTYFQNEAQLDKSGLPSDRFFAERPEGSVSTLKIQRTQQEDSAVYLCASSLTAAYNSPLHFGNGTRLTVT.

This chain connects TRBV7-8 to TRBJ2-7, with 7 positions matching TRBD1. The germline CDR1 and CDR2 sequences are SGHVS and FQNEAQ. V gave up 3 bases and J gave up 5 bases; unmatched junction bases: 7. CDR3 size: 14 residues. CDR3 residues: CASSFTGTAHEQYF. The CDR3 nucleotides read TGTGCCAGCAGCTTTACCGGGACAGCCCACGAGCAGTACTTC.

The gene calls are TRBV28 and TRBJ2-3, with 10 bases matching TRBD2. V shed 6 bases, J shed 2 bases, and the junction held 8 bases outside the gene matches. This CDR3 comprises 16 residues. The germline gives CDR1 MDHEN, CDR2 SYDVKM. The CDR3 nucleotides read TGTGCCAGCAGCCCCCCCACTAGCGGGGTCACAGATACGCAGTATTTT. Translation: CASSPPTSGVTDTQYF.

V gene TRBV7-2 combines with J gene TRBJ2-5; D is possibly TRBD1 (5 bases). The V end lost 2 bases, the J end lost 5 bases, and 9 bases lay between the germline ends. CDR1 and CDR2 (germline): SGHTA, FQGNSA. The CDR3 has 13 residues. Here the CDR3 DNA reads TGTGCCAGCAGCTTAAACAGGAAGGAGACCCAGTACTTC. It yields the protein CASSLNRKETQYF.

The chain joins TRBV4-2 to TRBJ2-1; 10 bases match TRBD1. The CDR3 is 16 amino acids. J gave up 7 bases and V 4 bases, and 10 bases lay outside the gene matches. Germline V gene sequence: CDR1 LGHNA, CDR2 YNFKEQ. The CDR3 reads CASSLSTGGIMNEQFF. The DNA for the CDR3 is TGTGCCAGCAGCCTCTCGACAGGGGGCATTATGAATGAGCAGTTCTTC.

This clone was observed a single time. The rearrangement uses TRBV4-2 and TRBJ2-7; 8 bases match TRBD2. Losses at the gene ends were 1 base for V and 1 base for J; bases not matched to a gene: 9. The CDR3 consists of 17 residues. CDR1 LGHNA and CDR2 YNFKEQ come from the germline V gene. The CDR3 DNA reads TGTGCCAGCAGCCAAGCCTCCACCGGGGGGGCATCCTACGAGCAGTACTTC. Its protein is CASSQASTGGASYEQYF.

The chain has TRBV5-8 and TRBJ2-5; the match to TRBD2 covers 10 bases. The J call may be mistaken, given a closer DNA end match to TRBJ2-7. Germline V gene lookup returns CDR1 SGHTS and CDR2 YDEGEE. The CDR3 length is 15 residues. Here the CDR3 reads CASSRGTSVYYEQYF. The CDR3 DNA sequence: TGTGCCAGCAGCCGTGGGACTAGCGTTTACTACGAGCAGTACTTC.

The chain uses TRBV6-5 and TRBJ2-6, with a possible D match to TRBD1 (6 bases). The CDR3 has 14 amino acids. V was trimmed by 9 bases and J by 5 bases, leaving 14 bases between them. Looked up from germline, CDR1 is MNHEY and CDR2 is SVGAGI. CDR3 bases: TGTGCCAGTCGTACAGGGCACCGGGCCAACGTCCTGACTTTC. Residues: CASRTGHRANVLTF.

The chain is built from TRBV5-1 and TRBJ2-3, with D tentatively TRBD1 (6 bases). The V end was cut by 4 bases, the J end by 0 bases, with 15 bases between. Germline V gives CDR1 SGHRS, CDR2 YFSETQ. This CDR3 has 16 residues. The CDR3 sequence is CASSPGHRTSTDTQYF. The CDR3 DNA sequence: TGCGCCAGCAGCCCGGGACACCGAACTAGCACAGATACGCAGTATTTT.

This chain joins TRBV7-8 and TRBJ2-3; TRBD2 aligns across 15 bases. CDR3 length: 16 amino acids. Germline CDR1 is SGHVS and CDR2 is FQNEAQ. The trim removed 6 bases at V and 5 bases at J, leaving 6 bases unmatched. In nucleotides, the CDR3 is TGTGCCAGCAGACCAGGGACTAGCGGGGGGAGAGATACGCAGTATTTT. The encoded protein is CASRPGTSGGRDTQYF.

The chain is built from TRBV9 and TRBJ1-1, with 8 bases identical to TRBD1. Per germline, CDR1 SGDLS and CDR2 YYNGEE. Trimming took 6 bases from V and 3 from J; bases not matched to a gene: 7. This CDR3 contains 14 residues. CDR3: CASKQGALDTEAFF. The DNA of the CDR3 is TGTGCCAGCAAGCAGGGGGCGCTGGACACTGAAGCTTTCTTT.

The V call is TRBV4-3, the J call TRBJ2-5; D remains ambiguous. The DNA matches TRBJ2-7 better at its end, which makes the J call doubtful. This CDR3 comprises 14 residues. From germline, CDR1 is LGHNA and CDR2 YSLEER. CDR3 sequence (DNA): TGCGCCAGCAGCCAAGATTACAGCTCCTACGAGCAGTACTTC. Its translation is CASSQDYSSYEQYF.

This chain links TRBV9 with TRBJ2-5, with 11 positions matching TRBD2. Germline lookup yields CDR1 SGDLS and CDR2 YYNGEE. Trimming at V came to 4 bases and at J to 5 bases, leaving 10 bases not matched to a gene. CDR3 size: 16 residues. CDR3 bases: TGTGCCAGCAGCCTGACTAGCGGGGCCGCTAAGGAGACCCAGTACTTC. Translating gives CASSLTSGAAKETQYF.

The chain links TRBV11-3 to TRBJ2-7; D is unresolved. Trimming took 3 bases from V and 0 from J, leaving 9 bases between them. The length of the CDR3 is 14 residues. Germline CDR1 reads SGHNT; CDR2 reads YENEEA. In DNA, the CDR3 is TGTGCCAGCAGCTTTCATCCACTCTCCTACGAGCAGTACTTC. Protein product: CASSFHPLSYEQYF.

The chain uses TRBV7-9 and TRBJ2-5; D remains unclear. The germline CDR1 and CDR2 sequences are SEHNR and FQNEAQ (reference sequence). Trimming removed 1 base from V and 5 bases from J, with 8 bases in between. The CDR3 contains 13 residues. CDR3 region: CASSLVRLETQYF. The CDR3 DNA is TGTGCCAGCAGCTTAGTTCGTCTGGAGACCCAGTACTTC.

Note on this clone: At one boundary the junction diverges from the germline segment, which might be a read error. The chain recombines TRBV6-5 with TRBJ1-4, with 12 bases identical to TRBD1. The CDR3 has 15 residues. CDR1 is MNHEY, CDR2 SVGAGI, per germline. CDR3 nucleotide sequence: TGTGCCAGCAGATCCGGGACAGGGGGCGGTGAAAAACTGCTTTTT. Protein product: CASRSGTGGGEKLLF.

The chain uses TRBV5-1 and TRBJ1-5; perhaps TRBD1 as D (5 bases). V was clipped by 0 bases and J by 5 bases, with 15 bases between them. Germline CDR1 SGHRS, CDR2 YFSETQ. The CDR3 runs 16 residues. CDR3 protein: CASSLGSGGGDQPQHF. The CDR3 nucleotides read TGCGCCAGCAGCTTGGGGTCCGGGGGTGGAGATCAGCCCCAGCATTTT.

The CDR3 sequence: CASRQGEATEAFF. The CDR3 nucleotides read TGTGCCAGCCGACAGGGGGAAGCCACTGAAGCTTTCTTT. This chain uses TRBV18 with TRBJ1-1; 9 nucleotides align to TRBD1. Looked up from germline, CDR1 is KGHSH and CDR2 is LQKENI. CDR3 length equals 13 residues. V dropped 8 bases and J dropped 4; count of bases not matched to a gene: 5.

This CDR3 reads CASSQGTEAFF. In DNA form, the CDR3 reads TGTGCCAGCAGTCAGGGGACGGAAGCTTTCTTT. The chain combines TRBV6-1 with TRBJ1-1; perhaps TRBD1 as D (6 bases). This CDR3 is built from 11 residues. In germline, CDR1 is MNHNS, CDR2 SASEGT. Trimming took 5 bases from V and 8 from J, leaving 9 bases between them.

This clone was counted only a few times. The chain carries TRBV27 and TRBJ1-2; TRBD1 matches 7 bases. Germline CDR1 MNHEY, CDR2 SMNVEV (reference sequence). The trim removed 0 bases at V and 6 bases at J, leaving 7 bases unmatched. This CDR3 contains 15 residues. The CDR3 DNA follows: TGTGCCAGCAGTTTATCTGCCCTAGGGGGCAATGGCTACACCTTC. Encoded protein: CASSLSALGGNGYTF.

V is TRBV28 and J is TRBJ1-6; 10 bases agree with TRBD1. Trimming cost V 7 bases and J 7 bases; bases outside gene matches: 10. This CDR3 spans 16 amino acids. Germline CDR1 reads MDHEN; CDR2 reads SYDVKM. CDR3 DNA: TGTGCCAGCACCAAAACCCGGGACAGGGGCAATTCACCCCTCCACTTT. Protein sequence: CASTKTRDRGNSPLHF.

The V and J genes are TRBV4-1 and TRBJ2-4; D not resolved. V lost 1 base, J lost 2 bases, and 9 bases lay in between. The V gene's germline CDR1 is MGHRA and CDR2 YSYEKL. The CDR3 is 15 amino acids. The CDR3 nucleotides are TGCGCCAGCAGCCAAGTGCCAGACTCCAAAAACATTCAGTACTTC. It translates to CASSQVPDSKNIQYF.

This clone was counted a single time. The chain has TRBV4-3 and TRBJ1-2, with 8 bases aligning to TRBD1. V gave up 1 base and J gave up 6 bases; unmatched junction bases: 7. Germline loops: CDR1 LGHNA, CDR2 YSLEER. The CDR3 totals 15 residues. CDR3 coding DNA: TGCGCCAGCAGCCAAGGAGTTTCGGGACAGGATGGCTACACCTTC. Translating it yields CASSQGVSGQDGYTF.

The genes are TRBV19 and TRBJ1-3; TRBD1 agrees at 7 bases. The length of the CDR3 is 14 residues. V gave up 7 bases and J gave up 5 bases; unmatched junction bases: 8. Germline V CDR1 and CDR2: LNHDA, SQIVND (reference sequence). The CDR3 nucleotides are TGTGCCAGTATACCGGGACAGTCAAGAAACACCATATATTTT. This codes for CASIPGQSRNTIYF.

The rearrangement links TRBV6-1 to TRBJ2-2, with D possibly TRBD2 on 6 matching bases. V dropped 10 bases and J dropped 2 bases, with 17 bases sitting between them. Germline CDR1 is MNHNS and CDR2 is SASEGT. The CDR3 is 15 amino acids. CDR3 loop: CATVWGAGNTGELFF. The CDR3 DNA sequence: TGTGCCACGGTTTGGGGAGCGGGTAACACCGGGGAGCTGTTTTTT.

The gene calls are TRBV6-1 and TRBJ1-2; possible D gene TRBD1, 6 bases. The germline gives CDR1 MNHNS, CDR2 SASEGT. Trimming took 3 bases from V and 5 from J, leaving 7 bases between them. CDR3 size: 12 residues. CDR3 in DNA: TGTGCCAGCAGTGACAGGGGTTATGGCTACACCTTC. Its translation is CASSDRGYGYTF.